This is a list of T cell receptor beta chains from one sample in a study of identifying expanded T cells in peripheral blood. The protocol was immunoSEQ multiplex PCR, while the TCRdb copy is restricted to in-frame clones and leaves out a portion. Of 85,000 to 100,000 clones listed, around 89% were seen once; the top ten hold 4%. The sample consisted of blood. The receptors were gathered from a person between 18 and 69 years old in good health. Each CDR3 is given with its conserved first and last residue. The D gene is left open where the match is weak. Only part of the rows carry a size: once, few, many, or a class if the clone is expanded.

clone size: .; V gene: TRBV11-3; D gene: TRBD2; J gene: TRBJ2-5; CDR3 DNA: TGTGCCAGCAGCCCAGGGACTAGCGGCCCCCAAGAGACCCAGTACTTC; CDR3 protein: CASSPGTSGPQETQYF
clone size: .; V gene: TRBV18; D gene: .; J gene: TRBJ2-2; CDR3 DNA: TGTGCCAGCTCACCACCCGCCCCTTTTGGGGGGGGCCGGACCGGGGAGCTGTTTTTT; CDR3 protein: CASSPPAPFGGGRTGELFF
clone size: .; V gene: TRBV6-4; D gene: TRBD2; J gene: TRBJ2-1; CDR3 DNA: TGTGCCAGCAGTGCGGGCCTAGCGGGGTGGAGCTCCTACAATGAGCAGTTCTTC; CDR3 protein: CASSAGLAGWSSYNEQFF
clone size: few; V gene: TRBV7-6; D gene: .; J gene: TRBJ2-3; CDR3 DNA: TGTGCCAGCAGCTTCGCCCCCCAGGGTCGGGGCACAGATACGCAGTATTTT; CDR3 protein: CASSFAPQGRGTDTQYF
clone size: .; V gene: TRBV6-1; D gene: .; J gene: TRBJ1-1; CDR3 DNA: TGTGCCAGCAGTGAGAACACTGAAGCTTTCTTT; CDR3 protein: CASSENTEAFF
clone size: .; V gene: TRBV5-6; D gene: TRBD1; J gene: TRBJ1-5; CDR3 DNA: TGTGCCAGCAGCTCTAACGACAGGGGTGGCAATCAGCCCCAGCATTTT; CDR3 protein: CASSSNDRGGNQPQHF
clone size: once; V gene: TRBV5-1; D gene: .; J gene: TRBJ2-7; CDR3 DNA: TGCGCCAGCAGCGTAACCGTGTTTGCCTACGAGCAGTACTTC; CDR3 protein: CASSVTVFAYEQYF
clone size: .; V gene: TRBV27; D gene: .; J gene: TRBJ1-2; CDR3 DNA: TGTGCCAGCAGTTTCAGGGGAGGGTATGGCTACACCTTC; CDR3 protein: CASSFRGGYGYTF
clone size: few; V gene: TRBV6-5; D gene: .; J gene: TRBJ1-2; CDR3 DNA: TGTGCCAGCAGTTCTCAGGGTGGCTACACCTTC; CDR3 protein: CASSSQGGYTF
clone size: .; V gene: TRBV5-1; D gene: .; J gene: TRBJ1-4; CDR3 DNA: TGCGCCAGCAGCTTGGGAACGACCGAGTCTGAAAAACTGTTTTTT; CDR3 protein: CASSLGTTESEKLFF
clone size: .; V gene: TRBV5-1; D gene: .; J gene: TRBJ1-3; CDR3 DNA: TGCGCCAGCAGCTTGGCGGACCACACAAACACCATATATTTT; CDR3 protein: CASSLADHTNTIYF